This T cell receptor beta chain was sequenced for a study of cytomegalovirus exposure and HLA in healthy donors. The wider study: Ancestry clustering placed about 80% of roughly 400 genotyped donors in the Caucasian-associated cluster.

Study results and caveats: Sequencing likely produced, as an artifact, a cluster of highly shared sequence variants. In a later analysis, CMV-associated beta chains were mostly HLA-associated, it appeared. Prior analysis indicated that the majority of TCR beta V segments exhibited productivity approximately 90% or approximately 30% of the time.

As for this clone: No antigen is known for it.

The V end was cut by 5 bases, the J end by 10 bases, with 12 bases between. CDR3 length equals 11 residues. Germline CDR1 and CDR2: SGDLS and YYNGEE. 60 Vbeta and 13 Jbeta primers were used in PCR. Assay used: immunoSEQ multiplex PCR; TCRdb lists only in-frame clones, some missing. The sample has around 110,000 clones, 55% to 65% seen once. Sequenced: PBMCs. The receptor's source is a woman in her forties in good health and CMV-seropositive. The chain uses TRBV9 and TRBJ1-1, with a tentative D call TRBD1 (5 bases). The CDR3 sequence is CASREPGIAFF. CDR3 sequence (DNA): TGTGCCAGCAGAGAACCAGGGATAGCTTTCTTT.